Below are 31 T cell receptor beta chains sequenced from a single sample in a study of T cell clonality in common variable immunodeficiency. The repertoire was sequenced with immunoSEQ multiplex PCR; TCRdb's copy has only in-frame clones and lacks some. The sample contains approximately 81,000 clones, none of them singletons. Sequenced: peripheral blood mononuclear cells. These receptors were taken from a person between 18 and 75 years old in good health.

The sample holds many counts of this clone. Read coverage stops 3 residues before the CDR3 terminus; the germline J gene supplies the remainder. This chain connects TRBV10-1 to TRBJ2-1; weak D call: TRBD2 (5 bases). CDR1 and CDR2 from the germline V gene are WNHNN and SYGVQD (reference sequence). The ends were cut back, 2 bases at V and 4 bases at J, with 9 bases in the middle. The CDR3 contains 14 residues. CDR3 residues: CASSELGDYNEQFF. CDR3 DNA, as far as it was read: TGCGCCAGCAGTGAGCTCGGGGATTACAATGAG.

In this sample, this clone turned up many times. The read finishes 3 residues shy of the CDR3 end, and the germline J gene is used to complete it. The chain is built from TRBV5-1 and TRBJ2-1; the match to TRBD2 covers 7 bases. Germline-derived CDR1 and CDR2 are SGHRS and YFSETQ. The V gene end was trimmed by 0 bases and the J gene end by 5 bases; junction bases not matched to a gene: 8. The CDR3 is 16 amino acids. Incomplete CDR3 DNA: TGCGCCAGCAGCTTGGTCGCGGGAGTCCCCAACAATGAG. This translates into CASSLVAGVPNNE. The entire CDR3 sequence reads CASSLVAGVPNNEQFF.

There are many counts of this clone. CDR3 in amino acids: CASSYSRELFF. Partial CDR3 DNA: TGTGCCAGCAGCTATAGTAGGGAG. The gene calls are TRBV11-2 and TRBJ2-2, with D hard to call. The read gets to within 3 residues of the CDR3 end, and the germline J gene fills in the rest. Trimming stripped 4 bases from V and 9 bases from J, with 6 bases between. Per the germline V gene, CDR1 is SGHAT and CDR2 is FQNNGV. The length of the CDR3 is 11 residues. The complete variable domain, with remaining parts taken from reference TRBV11-2 and TRBJ2-2, reads EAGVAQSPRYKIIEKRQSVAFWCNPISGHATLYWYQQILGQGPKLLIQFQNNGVVDDSQLPKDRFSAERLKGVDSTLKIQPAKLEDSAVYLCASSYSRELFFGEGSRLTVL.

In this sample, this clone turned up many times. From the germline J gene comes the end of the CDR3, since the read stops 3 residues before it. The rearrangement uses TRBV20-1 and TRBJ2-7; a weak D match, TRBD1 (6 bases). The CDR3 is 16 residues long. Germline lookup yields CDR1 DFQATT and CDR2 SNEGSKA (reference sequence). Trimming left V 3 bases short and J 3 bases short, with 21 bases between. CDR3 sequence: CSASGGRGKGGYEQYF. The sequenced CDR3 bases are TGCAGTGCTAGTGGGGGACGGGGAAAAGGGGGCTACGAG.

This clone was recorded many times. The read halts 3 residues ahead of the CDR3 end, with the missing end drawn from the germline J gene. This chain links TRBV6-2 or TRBV6-3 with TRBJ2-1; perhaps TRBD2 as D (6 bases). CDR1 is MNHEY, CDR2 SVGEGT, per germline. With 7 bases removed from V and 2 bases from J, the gap between germline ends came to 18 bases. This CDR3 region has 16 residues. This CDR3 is CASTPGRRGTYNEQFF. CDR3 DNA (partial): TGTGCCAGCACTCCGGGCAGGCGCGGGACCTACAATGAG.

This clone was seen many times. Read coverage stops 3 residues before the CDR3 terminus; the germline J gene supplies the remainder. The chain is built from TRBV10-3 and TRBJ2-2; 9 nucleotides align to TRBD2. The junction had 21 bases not matched to a gene; V was cut back by 2 bases and J by 5 bases. The CDR3 is 21 residues long. Germline loops: CDR1 ENHRY, CDR2 SYGVKD. The sequenced CDR3 bases are TGTGCCATCAGTGAGAGGGTGGTCGGCCATAGCGGGAGTCTTCTTACCGGGGAG. It codes for CAISERVVGHSGSLLTGE. The entire CDR3 protein reads CAISERVVGHSGSLLTGELFF.

Many counts were recorded for this clone. The CDR3 end is not reached by the read, which stops 3 residues before it; the germline J gene fills it in. The J gene is TRBJ2-7, the V gene TRBV11-2, with 9 bases that match TRBD1. CDR3 length: 14 amino acids. The ends lost 5 bases at V and 3 bases at J; junction bases unmatched: 5. From germline, CDR1 is SGHAT and CDR2 FQNNGV. CDR3 DNA (partial): TGTGCCAGCAGCCAAGGGACAGGGCGCTACGAG. Its protein product is CASSQGTGRYE. The full CDR3 sequence reads CASSQGTGRYEQYF.

The table lists this clone with many counts. The read gets to within 3 residues of the CDR3 end, and the germline J gene fills in the rest. The chain recombines TRBV6-4 with TRBJ1-1; tentatively, D is TRBD1 (5 bases). There are 16 residues in the CDR3. Germline V gene lookup returns CDR1 MRHNA and CDR2 SNTAGT. V lost 6 bases to trimming and J lost 0 bases, with 17 bases between them. CDR3 loop: CASSERFSGVNTEAFF. The part of the CDR3 DNA that was read is TGTGCCAGCAGCGAGCGGTTTTCGGGGGTGAACACTGAA.

This clone has ten or more counts. With the read ending 3 residues before the CDR3 end, the germline J gene is used to fill in that end. The V gene is TRBV19, the J gene TRBJ2-1; the D gene is possibly TRBD2 (6 bases). The V and J ends lost 7 bases and 7 bases respectively, with 20 bases between them. CDR1 and CDR2 (germline): LNHDA, SQIVND (reference sequence). This CDR3 has 15 amino acids. CDR3 DNA, as far as it was read: TGTGCCAGTACCAAGCTGCTGGCAGGAGGGAATGAG. Protein: CASTKLLAGGNE. The complete CDR3 reads CASTKLLAGGNEQFF.

In this sample, this clone turned up many times. The CDR3 extends 3 residues past the end of the read, so its final part is completed from the germline J gene. The V and J genes are TRBV20-1 and TRBJ2-5; maybe TRBD2 (6 bases). The germline CDR1 and CDR2 sequences are DFQATT and SNEGSKA (reference sequence). The V end was cut by 3 bases, the J end by 5 bases, with 13 bases between. The CDR3 contains 13 residues. CDR3 residues: CSARGLSAETQYF. The CDR3 bases that were read are TGCAGTGCTAGGGGACTGTCTGCGGAGACC.

This clone has a count of ten or more. Coverage ceases 3 residues before the CDR3 finishes, and the germline J gene fills in the end. V usage is TRBV5-1 and J usage is TRBJ2-5, with 9 bases fitting TRBD2. This CDR3 is built from 15 residues. V lost 6 bases, J lost 3 bases, and 9 bases stayed unmatched. Germline V gene data show CDR1 as SGHRS and CDR2 as YFSETQ. CDR3 in amino acids: CASNPELAGEETQYF. The sequenced part of the CDR3 DNA is TGCGCCAGCAACCCTGAACTAGCGGGTGAAGAGACC.

In this sample, this clone turned up many times. The CDR3 goes on 3 residues after the read ends, and that part is filled in from the germline J gene. The sample holds other DNA sequences that translate to the same CDR3. The chain has TRBV20-1 and TRBJ2-7; 10 bases match TRBD2. V lost 2 bases and J lost 3; bases outside the gene matches: 7. The CDR3 is 15 amino acids. Germline CDR1 and CDR2: DFQATT and SNEGSKA (reference sequence). The CDR3 bases that were read are TGCAGTGCTAGAAGTGGACTAGCGGTAAACTACGAG. This sequence encodes CSARSGLAVNYE. The full CDR3 protein is CSARSGLAVNYEQYF.

In its sample, this clone was seen many times. Coverage ceases 3 residues before the CDR3 finishes, and the germline J gene fills in the end. Additional DNA sequences in this sample encode the identical CDR3. This chain joins TRBV5-1 and TRBJ2-5, with D perhaps TRBD1 (6 bases). The V and J ends lost 0 bases and 5 bases respectively, with 17 bases between them. The germline V gene has CDR1 SGHRS and CDR2 YFSETQ. The CDR3 contains 16 residues. The CDR3 sequence: CASSLATGKSEETQYF. The CDR3 bases that were read are TGCGCCAGCAGCTTGGCAACAGGGAAGTCAGAGGAGACC.

This clone was observed many times. The CDR3 end is not reached by the read, which stops 3 residues before it; the germline J gene fills it in. The chain has TRBV7-2 and TRBJ1-2; no definite D call. Germline CDR1 and CDR2: SGHTA and FQGNSA. The CDR3 runs to 13 residues. Trimming took 5 bases from V and 4 from J, leaving 11 bases between them. CDR3 sequence reads: CASSPGLSYGYTF. CDR3 DNA, as far as it was read: TGTGCCAGCAGCCCCGGACTGAGCTATGGC.

This clone was recorded many times. The read terminates 3 residues before the CDR3 end, so the remaining end is supplied by the germline J gene. This sequence joins TRBV18 and TRBJ1-1, with D tentatively TRBD1 (6 bases). The CDR3 length is 16 residues. In germline, CDR1 is KGHSH, CDR2 LQKENI. The V end lost 4 bases, the J end lost 1 base, and 16 bases lay between the germline ends. CDR3 residues: CASSREGVPSNTEAFF. The CDR3 bases that were read are TGTGCCAGCTCACGAGAGGGGGTCCCCTCGAACACTGAA.

This clone was counted ten times or more. The missing CDR3 end, 3 residues past where the read stops, is filled in from the germline J gene. The rearrangement links TRBV2 to TRBJ2-5; the D call may be TRBD1 or TRBD2 (8 bases each). Per germline, CDR1 SNHLY and CDR2 FYNNEI. Trimming stripped 7 bases from V and 2 bases from J, with 20 bases between. This CDR3 comprises 16 residues. The CDR3 protein is CASNRGVRGRQETQYF. The covered CDR3 bases are TGTGCCAGCAACAGGGGGGTTCGCGGGAGGCAAGAGACC.

This clone was seen many times. The CDR3 end falls 3 residues outside the read, so it is completed with the germline J gene. This chain connects TRBV20-1 to TRBJ2-7; D not certain. The CDR3 is 11 residues long. V lost 3 bases and J 5 bases, leaving 8 bases between the germline ends. Germline-derived CDR1 and CDR2 are DFQATT and SNEGSKA (reference sequence). The DNA read from the CDR3 is TGCAGTGCTAGGCAGGCTCACGAG. This sequence encodes CSARQAHE. The CDR3, in full, reads CSARQAHEQYF.

This clone was detected many times. With the read ending 3 residues before the CDR3 end, the germline J gene is used to fill in that end. This chain uses TRBV5-6 with TRBJ2-1, with D possibly TRBD1 on 6 matching bases. The germline CDR1 and CDR2 sequences are SGHDT and YYEEEE. This CDR3 has 14 amino acids. V dropped 3 bases and J dropped 7 bases, with 14 bases sitting between them. CDR3 residues: CASSYWTDGNEQFF. Incomplete CDR3 DNA: TGTGCCAGCAGCTATTGGACAGACGGTAATGAG.

This clone has at least ten counts. The DNA ends 3 residues before the CDR3 does, and the rest of the CDR3 is filled in from the germline J gene. This chain joins TRBV29-1 and TRBJ1-4; D not resolved. Germline CDR1 reads SQVTM; CDR2 reads ANQGSEA. There are 14 residues in the CDR3. The CDR3 DNA, read in part, is TGCAGCGTTGAAGACTATCCGACTTCGGGGAAA. Its protein product is CSVEDYPTSGK. In full, the CDR3 reads CSVEDYPTSGKLFF.

This clone was observed a few times. The junction differs from germline at one of its ends, possibly a read error. The CDR3 end lies 3 residues beyond the end of the read and is filled in from the germline J gene. Different DNA sequences within this sample yield the same CDR3. The chain links TRBV7-6 to TRBJ2-7, with TRBD2 matching over 8 bases. The CDR3 has 16 residues. Per germline, CDR1 SGHVS and CDR2 FNYEAQ. This CDR3 is CASSPWAGGNSYEQYF. The DNA read from the CDR3 is TGCGCCAGCAGTCCCTGGGCGGGAGGAAACTCCTACGAG.

Ten or more counts support this clone. The read ends 3 residues shy of where the CDR3 ends; the end is completed using the germline J gene. The V call is TRBV4-1, the J call TRBJ2-7; 7 bases align to TRBD1. Germline V CDR1 and CDR2: MGHRA, YSYEKL. The CDR3 consists of 13 residues. V lost 2 bases, J lost 5 bases, and 3 bases stayed unmatched. The CDR3 DNA, read in part, is TGCGCCAGCAGCCAATCAGGGGGACACGAG. This translates into CASSQSGGHE. In full, the CDR3 is CASSQSGGHEQYF.

This clone has ten or more counts. The read ends 3 residues shy of where the CDR3 ends; the end is completed using the germline J gene. The chain has TRBV11-3 and TRBJ2-1; 10 bases match TRBD2. There are 15 residues in the CDR3. Looked up from germline, CDR1 is SGHNT and CDR2 is YENEEA. The V segment lost 1 base and the J segment 7 bases; nucleotides outside the gene matches: 4. The sequenced CDR3 bases are TGTGCCAGCAGCTTAGCCCTAGCGGGAGAGAATGAG. This translates into CASSLALAGENE. The CDR3 in its entirety is CASSLALAGENEQFF.

Many counts were recorded for this clone. The sequenced part of the CDR3 DNA is TGTGCCTGGAGTGTACTAGCGGGTTTTCAAGAGACC. It encodes CAWSVLAGFQET. Given in full, the CDR3 is CAWSVLAGFQETQYF. This chain links TRBV30 with TRBJ2-5; 9 bases are shared with TRBD2. The read gets to within 3 residues of the CDR3 end, and the germline J gene fills in the rest. The junction had 4 bases not matched to a gene; V was cut back by 0 bases and J by 2 bases. Germline CDR1 and CDR2: GTSNPN and SVGIG (reference sequence). This CDR3 is 15 amino acids long.

This clone has at least ten counts. From the germline J gene comes the end of the CDR3, since the read stops 3 residues before it. The chain combines TRBV5-1 with TRBJ1-2, with D possibly being TRBD1 (6 bases). Germline V lookup: CDR1 SGHRS, CDR2 YFSETQ. Deletions cut 2 bases from V and 4 bases from J, with 12 bases between. There are 14 residues in the CDR3. This CDR3 is CASSFQGLVYGYTF. CDR3 DNA (partial): TGCGCCAGCAGCTTTCAGGGGCTTGTCTATGGC.

Many counts were recorded for this clone. The sequence runs out 3 residues before the end of the CDR3; the remainder is reconstructed from the germline J gene. The chain has TRBV19 and TRBJ2-1, with TRBD2 matching 8 bases. V was pared by 6 bases and J by 2 bases, with 9 bases of the junction left unmatched. The CDR3 loop spans 16 amino acids. Germline lookup yields CDR1 LNHDA and CDR2 SQIVND (reference sequence). The CDR3 region is CASSPIDSGTYNEQFF. The sequenced CDR3 bases are TGTGCCAGTAGCCCTATCGATAGCGGGACCTACAATGAG.

This clone was seen a few times. The read terminates 3 residues ahead of where the CDR3 ends, so the germline J gene completes it. The rearrangement uses TRBV19 and TRBJ1-5, with TRBD1 matching over 7 bases. With V trimmed by 7 bases and J by 5 bases, 8 bases remained unmatched. CDR1 and CDR2 (germline): LNHDA, SQIVND (reference sequence). The CDR3 consists of 14 residues. The sequenced part of the CDR3 DNA is TGTGCCAGTACGGTTACAGGGGTGGATCAGCCC. It translates to CASTVTGVDQP. The whole CDR3 protein reads CASTVTGVDQPQHF.

This clone was seen at least ten times. The read ends 3 residues shy of where the CDR3 ends; the end is completed using the germline J gene. V is TRBV7-6 and J is TRBJ2-1, with TRBD2 matching over 12 bases. CDR3 length: 17 amino acids. The V gene end was trimmed by 3 bases and the J gene end by 8 bases; junction bases not matched to a gene: 11. Germline V gives CDR1 SGHVS, CDR2 FNYEAQ. Partial CDR3 DNA: TGTGCCAGCAGCTTTCCCCTAGCGGGAGGGCCAAGTGATGAG. It specifies CASSFPLAGGPSDE. The whole CDR3 is CASSFPLAGGPSDEQFF.

This clone was recorded at least ten times. The CDR3 end lies 3 residues beyond the end of the read and is filled in from the germline J gene. This sequence joins TRBV11-3 and TRBJ2-1; 8 bases line up with TRBD2. This CDR3 has 12 residues. In germline, CDR1 is SGHNT, CDR2 YENEEA. V lost 5 bases and J lost 9; bases outside the gene matches: 3. The CDR3 spells CASSGGGSEQFF. CDR3 DNA (partial): TGTGCCAGCAGCGGCGGGGGGAGTGAG.

At least ten counts were recorded for this clone. From the germline J gene comes the end of the CDR3, since the read stops 3 residues before it. The V and J genes are TRBV20-1 and TRBJ1-1; 7 bases line up with TRBD1. This CDR3 is 13 amino acids long. Looked up from germline, CDR1 is DFQATT and CDR2 is SNEGSKA (reference sequence). CDR3: CRADRDANTEAFF. The covered CDR3 bases are TGCAGAGCAGACAGGGATGCGAACACTGAA.

This clone was detected only a few times. Germline is not matched at one junction end, which may reflect a read error. The sequenced fragment ends 3 residues before the CDR3 boundary, so the rest is inferred from the germline J gene. V is TRBV7-7 and J is TRBJ1-3; TRBD1 agrees at 7 bases. The CDR3 consists of 13 residues. Germline-derived CDR1 and CDR2 are SSHAT and FNYEAQ (reference sequence). The CDR3 is CASSRDRADTIYF. Incomplete CDR3 DNA: TGTGCTAGCAGCCGCGACAGGGCCGACACC.

This clone was observed at least ten times. CDR3 loop: CAISARTGDEKLFF. The CDR3 bases that were read are TGTGCCATCAGTGCGAGGACAGGGGATGAAAAA. V gene TRBV10-3 combines with J gene TRBJ1-4; 9 nucleotides line up with TRBD1. The CDR3 end is not reached by the read, which stops 3 residues before it; the germline J gene fills it in. CDR1 is ENHRY, CDR2 SYGVKD, per germline. J gave up 6 bases and V 4 bases, and 3 bases lay outside the gene matches. This CDR3 region has 14 residues.